This T cell receptor (beta chain) was sequenced in a study of PD-1 blockade in classical Hodgkin lymphoma. Notes on this clone: Its antigen is not identified.

General observations from the study: By C4D1, diversity of CD4+ TCRs had risen significantly, whereas that of CD8+ TCRs had not. Possible causes of repertoire differences, disease activity or prior therapy, remain undefined. At baseline, newly diagnosed patients reportedly showed less TCR diversity than healthy donors.

The assay was immunoSEQ multiplex PCR, and TCRdb's table has in-frame clones only and misses some. The repertoire holds 5,000 to 6,500 clones, 63% seen once, with around 55% in the top ten. All patients relapsed after autologous stem cell transplantation, and brentuximab vedotin exposure varied. The material sequenced was peripheral blood mononuclear cells (PBMCs), taken at baseline. This receptor was taken from a human donor with classical Hodgkin lymphoma.

The CDR3 sequence is CASSPPREGDGELFF. CDR3 nucleotide sequence: TGTGCCAGCTCACCACCGCGGGAAGGGGACGGGGAGCTGTTTTTT. The chain employs TRBV18 and TRBJ2-2, with a possible D match to TRBD2 (6 bases). The V end was cut by 0 bases, the J end by 7 bases, with 12 bases between. The CDR3 loop spans 15 amino acids. Per the germline V gene, CDR1 is KGHSH and CDR2 is LQKENI. The full variable domain, rest sourced from reference TRBV18 and TRBJ2-2, is NAGVMQNPRHLVRRRGQEARLRCSPMKGHSHVYWYRQLPEEGLKFMVYLQKENIIDESGMPKERFSAEFPKEGPSILRIQQVVRGDSAAYFCASSPPREGDGELFFGEGSRLTVL.